These T cell receptor beta chains were read from a single sample in a study of cytomegalovirus exposure and HLA in healthy donors. Here immunoSEQ multiplex PCR was the method, and the copy in TCRdb shows in-frame clones only, minus some. This table holds 120,000 or so clones, over 60% found once. Sequenced: PBMCs. The origin of the receptors is a woman in her 40s in good health and CMV-seropositive. Each CDR3 is given with its conserved first and last residue. Each record gives: CDR3 DNA, CDR3 protein, clone size, D gene, J gene, V gene. A D gene is named only where the DNA matches it firmly. Size is omitted from some rows. Given values are once, few, many or a class for expanded clones.

DNA: TGTGCCAGCAGTCCACCGGGCGGGACCACTGAAGCTTTCTTT
CDR3: CASSPPGGTTEAFF
size: NA
D: NA
J: TRBJ1-1
V: TRBV28

DNA: TGTGCCAGTAGCGCCCTGGGCATGAACACTGAAGCTTTCTTT
CDR3: CASSALGMNTEAFF
size: NA
D: NA
J: TRBJ1-1
V: TRBV19

DNA: TGTGCCAGCAGTATCGTTCCGGGACAAAAACAGCCCCAGCATTTT
CDR3: CASSIVPGQKQPQHF
size: NA
D: NA
J: TRBJ1-5
V: TRBV28

DNA: TGTGCCAGCAGCCCAGAATGGGGACAAACTGAAGCTTTCTTT
CDR3: CASSPEWGQTEAFF
size: NA
D: NA
J: TRBJ1-1
V: TRBV14

DNA: TGTGCCAGCAGCTTACCTCGGACAGGGGGCTTTGAAAAACTGTTTTTT
CDR3: CASSLPRTGGFEKLFF
size: NA
D: TRBD1
J: TRBJ1-4
V: TRBV7-9

DNA: TGTGCCAGCAGCCTCGTCCCCGGGGCTGAAGCTTTCTTT
CDR3: CASSLVPGAEAFF
size: NA
D: NA
J: TRBJ1-1
V: TRBV27

DNA: TGTGCCAGCAGTTCCGTCCCCACCGGGGAGCTGTTTTTT
CDR3: CASSSVPTGELFF
size: NA
D: NA
J: TRBJ2-2
V: TRBV28

DNA: TGTGCCAGCAGCGTCGACTTTAATCGGGAGCAGTACTTC
CDR3: CASSVDFNREQYF
size: NA
D: NA
J: TRBJ2-7
V: TRBV14

DNA: TGTGCCAGCAGTGAGACGGGAGGTTATAGCAATCAGCCCCAGCATTTT
CDR3: CASSETGGYSNQPQHF
size: few
D: NA
J: TRBJ1-5
V: TRBV6-1

DNA: TGTGCCAGCAGCGGAGACACAGGGGGCGCGGGCACCGGGGAGCTGTTTTTT
CDR3: CASSGDTGGAGTGELFF
size: NA
D: TRBD1
J: TRBJ2-2
V: TRBV5-6

DNA: TGTGCCATCAGTGATCCGGCGGGGGGGCTAACAGAGAACACCGGGGAGCTGTTTTTT
CDR3: CAISDPAGGLTENTGELFF
size: NA
D: TRBD2
J: TRBJ2-2
V: TRBV10-3

DNA: TGTGCCAGCTCACGCATCCGGGATTCCAATGAGCAGTTCTTC
CDR3: CASSRIRDSNEQFF
size: NA
D: NA
J: TRBJ2-1
V: TRBV18

DNA: TGTGCCAGCAGTGTTCTTAGCGGTCAAAGCTCCTACAATGAGCAGTTCTTC
CDR3: CASSVLSGQSSYNEQFF
size: NA
D: NA
J: TRBJ2-1
V: TRBV6-1

DNA: TGTGCCACCCTTCCGGCGGGCAGGAGTTATAATTCACCCCTCCACTTT
CDR3: CATLPAGRSYNSPLHF
size: NA
D: NA
J: TRBJ1-6
V: TRBV28

DNA: TGTGCCAGCTCACCATGGGACAGGGAAGAGACCCAGTACTTC
CDR3: CASSPWDREETQYF
size: NA
D: TRBD1
J: TRBJ2-5
V: TRBV18

DNA: TGCGCCAGCAGCTTGCTCGATTCGGACACCGGGGAGCTGTTTTTT
CDR3: CASSLLDSDTGELFF
size: few
D: NA
J: TRBJ2-2
V: TRBV5-1

DNA: TGTGCCAGTAGTATGGCGGGGGGGCGGGAGCTGTTTTTT
CDR3: CASSMAGGRELFF
size: NA
D: TRBD2
J: TRBJ2-2
V: TRBV19

DNA: TGTGCTAGTGGTTTGGTAATGACAGGGATCGGGGAGCTGTTTTTT
CDR3: CASGLVMTGIGELFF
size: once
D: TRBD1
J: TRBJ2-2
V: TRBV12-5

DNA: TGTGCCAGCAGCTTAGGGGCCCGGGGGCAGTACTTC
CDR3: CASSLGARGQYF
size: few
D: NA
J: TRBJ2-7
V: TRBV7-9

DNA: TGTGCCAGCAGTGGACGTTGGGACAGAGGTTCCGGCAATCAGCCCCAGCATTTT
CDR3: CASSGRWDRGSGNQPQHF
size: NA
D: TRBD1
J: TRBJ1-5
V: TRBV6-1

DNA: TGTGCCAGCAGGGAAGATACAGGGGGCGAAGCTTTCTTT
CDR3: CASREDTGGEAFF
size: NA
D: TRBD1
J: TRBJ1-1
V: TRBV2

DNA: TGTGCCAGTAGTATCCCAGGAGGGGTCAACTATGGCTACACCTTC
CDR3: CASSIPGGVNYGYTF
size: NA
D: NA
J: TRBJ1-2
V: TRBV19

DNA: TGTGCCAGCAGCTCCGCTAGCGGGGGATCCTACGAGCAGTACTTC
CDR3: CASSSASGGSYEQYF
size: few
D: TRBD2
J: TRBJ2-7
V: TRBV7-2

DNA: TGTTCCAGCAGCCCTACAGGGGCAACTGAAAAACTGTTTTTT
CDR3: CSSSPTGATEKLFF
size: once
D: TRBD1
J: TRBJ1-4
V: TRBV7-9

DNA: TGTGCCAGCAGTCAGACAGGGGAGGGCCAAGAGACCCAGTACTTC
CDR3: CASSQTGEGQETQYF
size: NA
D: NA
J: TRBJ2-5
V: TRBV7-8

DNA: TGTGCCAGCAGTTACTCGAACGTGGGGGGCACTGAAGCTTTCTTT
CDR3: CASSYSNVGGTEAFF
size: NA
D: NA
J: TRBJ1-1
V: TRBV6-5

DNA: TGTGCCAGCAGCTTAGGTCCGTATAATTCACCCCTCCACTTT
CDR3: CASSLGPYNSPLHF
size: few
D: NA
J: TRBJ1-6
V: TRBV7-2

DNA: TGTGCCAGCAGCACCGGACAGGGGACGGTCAATGAGCAGTTCTTC
CDR3: CASSTGQGTVNEQFF
size: NA
D: TRBD1
J: TRBJ2-1
V: TRBV11-1

DNA: TGTGCCAGTACCTATGGACTAGTCACTGGAAACACCATATATTTT
CDR3: CASTYGLVTGNTIYF
size: NA
D: NA
J: TRBJ1-3
V: TRBV19

DNA: TGTGCCAGCAGCTTAGAACTCACAGATACGCAGTATTTT
CDR3: CASSLELTDTQYF
size: NA
D: NA
J: TRBJ2-3
V: TRBV7-6

DNA: TGTGCCAGCAGCGTCCGGGACAACTCCTACGAGCAGTACTTC
CDR3: CASSVRDNSYEQYF
size: NA
D: NA
J: TRBJ2-7
V: TRBV9

DNA: TGTGCCAGCAGCTTACGGCCAGGGGGAGAGACCCAGTACTTC
CDR3: CASSLRPGGETQYF
size: NA
D: TRBD1
J: TRBJ2-5
V: TRBV11-2

DNA: TGTGCCAGCAAGAAACTAGCGGGGTTTTACAATGAGCAGTTCTTC
CDR3: CASKKLAGFYNEQFF
size: NA
D: TRBD2
J: TRBJ2-1
V: TRBV6-5

DNA: TGCAGCGGCCGAAGGGGGATGAACACTGAAGCTTTCTTT
CDR3: CSGRRGMNTEAFF
size: few
D: NA
J: TRBJ1-1
V: TRBV29-1

DNA: TGTGCCAGCAGACAATCCGGGACAGGGCTCTATGGCTACACCTTC
CDR3: CASRQSGTGLYGYTF
size: few
D: TRBD1
J: TRBJ1-2
V: TRBV2

DNA: TGCGCCAGCAGCTGGACAGGGGCGAACACCGGGGAGCTGTTTTTT
CDR3: CASSWTGANTGELFF
size: NA
D: TRBD1
J: TRBJ2-2
V: TRBV5-1

DNA: TGTGCCTGCACCGCGGGGAGTGGGTATGGCTACACCTTC
CDR3: CACTAGSGYGYTF
size: NA
D: NA
J: TRBJ1-2
V: TRBV30

DNA: TGTGCCAGCAGCCCACAGGGGCCAAGGGCAGATACGCAGTATTTT
CDR3: CASSPQGPRADTQYF
size: NA
D: TRBD1
J: TRBJ2-3
V: TRBV28

DNA: TGTGCCAGCAGTTTTAGTGCCGGGACAGGGGGTTACGAGCAGTACTTC
CDR3: CASSFSAGTGGYEQYF
size: few
D: TRBD1
J: TRBJ2-7
V: TRBV7-2

DNA: TGTGCCAGCAGCAAGGGGACAGGCCCCTTCAACTATGGCTACCCCTTC
CDR3: CASSKGTGPFNYGYPF
size: NA
D: TRBD1
J: TRBJ1-2
V: TRBV14

DNA: TGTGCCAGCAGTGACCCGGACAGGGCCTATGGCTACACCTTC
CDR3: CASSDPDRAYGYTF
size: NA
D: TRBD1
J: TRBJ1-2
V: TRBV25-1

DNA: TGCGCCAGCAGCTTGGATTCGGGGAACACTGAAGCTTTCTTT
CDR3: CASSLDSGNTEAFF
size: NA
D: NA
J: TRBJ1-1
V: TRBV5-1

DNA: TGCGCCAGCAGAAAACTTTTGGAGGGCACAGATACGCAGTATTTT
CDR3: CASRKLLEGTDTQYF
size: NA
D: NA
J: TRBJ2-3
V: TRBV5-1

DNA: TGTGCCAGCAGTGAATTAGCGGGACATAGCACAGATACGCAGTATTTT
CDR3: CASSELAGHSTDTQYF
size: NA
D: TRBD2
J: TRBJ2-3
V: TRBV6-1

DNA: TGTGCCAGCCGAAGAGAGGGTATCAACGAGCAGTACTTC
CDR3: CASRREGINEQYF
size: NA
D: NA
J: TRBJ2-7
V: TRBV11-1

DNA: TGTGCTAGCAGCCTAATGGGGCCGGGCAACGGGGAGCTGTTTTTT
CDR3: CASSLMGPGNGELFF
size: NA
D: NA
J: TRBJ2-2
V: TRBV7-7

DNA: TGTGCCAGCAGTTTATCTCTAGCGGCCACAGATACGCAGTATTTT
CDR3: CASSLSLAATDTQYF
size: NA
D: TRBD2
J: TRBJ2-3
V: TRBV27

DNA: TGCGCCAGCAGTGTAGACAGGGGCAATCAGCCCCAGCATTTT
CDR3: CASSVDRGNQPQHF
size: NA
D: TRBD1
J: TRBJ1-5
V: TRBV10-1

DNA: TGCGCCAGCAGCTTGGGGGACAGGGTCTCCTACGAGCAGTACTTC
CDR3: CASSLGDRVSYEQYF
size: once
D: TRBD1
J: TRBJ2-7
V: TRBV5-1

DNA: TGTGCCAGCAGTGACCAGGGGCTTCCAAGAGAGACCCAGTACTTC
CDR3: CASSDQGLPRETQYF
size: NA
D: NA
J: TRBJ2-5
V: TRBV6-1

DNA: TGTGCCAGCAGCTTAGCGTATTACGAGCAGTACTTC
CDR3: CASSLAYYEQYF
size: many
D: NA
J: TRBJ2-7
V: TRBV7-9

DNA: TGTGCCAGCAGGCGGGAGGTGGGATCTGGGGAGACCCAGTACTTC
CDR3: CASRREVGSGETQYF
size: NA
D: TRBD2
J: TRBJ2-5
V: TRBV2

DNA: TGCAGCGTTGATAGCGGGGAGGAATCCATATATTTT
CDR3: CSVDSGEESIYF
size: NA
D: NA
J: TRBJ1-3
V: TRBV29-1